These 27 T cell receptor beta chains originate from one sample sequenced in a study of blood T cell repertoires in COVID-19. Generated by immunoSEQ multiplex PCR, the TCRdb table keeps only in-frame clones and is missing some. Here the sample spans about 440,000 clones, roughly 87% being singletons. The sample taken for sequencing was PBMCs or T cells enriched from blood (not recorded which). The receptor set was obtained from a woman aged 18 to 35 with acute COVID-19.

The chain joins TRBV29-1 to TRBJ2-5; 9 nucleotides align to TRBD1. There are 11 residues in the CDR3. V gave up 6 bases and J gave up 11 bases; unmatched junction bases: 7. Germline CDR1 is SQVTM and CDR2 is ANQGSEA. The CDR3 DNA reads TGCAGCGTCTGGGACAGGGCGGAACAGTACTTC. This codes for CSVWDRAEQYF.

The V call is TRBV28, the J call TRBJ2-7; 7 nucleotides align to TRBD2. The CDR3 consists of 13 residues. J lost 0 bases, V lost 11 bases, and 7 bases had no gene match. Germline values: CDR1 MDHEN, CDR2 SYDVKM. The CDR3 here is CAAGDGSSYEQYF. In nucleotides, the CDR3 is TGTGCCGCGGGGGACGGGAGCTCCTACGAGCAGTACTTC.

The chain links TRBV28 to TRBJ1-1; possible D gene TRBD1, 5 bases. Germline V gives CDR1 MDHEN, CDR2 SYDVKM. CDR3 length: 12 residues. V lost 3 bases and J 11 bases, leaving 13 bases between the germline ends. The CDR3 DNA reads TGTGCCAGCAGTTTGACGGGACTCCTGGCTTTCTTT. Translated: CASSLTGLLAFF. Full variable domain (remainder filled in from reference TRBV28 and TRBJ1-1): DVKVTQSSRYLVKRTGEKVFLECVQDMDHENMFWYRQDPGLGLRLIYFSYDVKMKEKGDIPEGYSVSREKKERFSLILESASTNQTSMYLCASSLTGLLAFFGQGTRLTVV.

V usage is TRBV12-3 or TRBV12-4 and J usage is TRBJ2-7, with 8 bases matching TRBD1. CDR3 length: 12 amino acids. V dropped 7 bases and J dropped 5; count of bases not matched to a gene: 4. The CDR3 reads CASTRTGNEQYF. As DNA, the CDR3 is TGTGCCAGCACCAGGACAGGGAACGAGCAGTACTTC.

The V call is TRBV11-2, the J call TRBJ2-1, with 11 bases identical to TRBD2. The trim removed 2 bases at V and 5 bases at J, leaving 2 bases unmatched. CDR1 is SGHAT and CDR2 is FQNNGV in the germline V gene. The CDR3 length is 15 residues. CDR3 sequence reads: CASSLTSGGHNEQFF. Written as DNA, the CDR3 is TGTGCCAGCAGCTTAACTAGCGGGGGTCACAATGAGCAGTTCTTC.

The chain joins TRBV18 to TRBJ1-5; tentatively, D is TRBD1 (5 bases). This CDR3 is built from 13 residues. V lost 8 bases and J 5 bases, leaving 13 bases between the germline ends. Germline V lookup: CDR1 KGHSH, CDR2 LQKENI. Here the CDR3 DNA reads TGTGCCAGCACCGTGGGCAGGGATCAGCCCCAGCATTTT. Translated, it gives CASTVGRDQPQHF.

This chain connects TRBV2 to TRBJ2-1; 11 nucleotides match TRBD2. Germline loops: CDR1 SNHLY, CDR2 FYNNEI. V lost 3 bases, J lost 7 bases, and 5 bases stayed unmatched. This CDR3 has 15 residues. CDR3: CASSELGLADNEQFF. CDR3 sequence (DNA): TGTGCCAGCAGTGAGCTGGGACTAGCGGATAATGAGCAGTTCTTC.

This sequence joins TRBV30 and TRBJ1-1; D ambiguous. The germline V gene encodes CDR1 GTSNPN and CDR2 SVGIG (reference sequence). There are 13 residues in the CDR3. V dropped 2 bases and J dropped 1 base, with 8 bases sitting between them. CDR3 sequence reads: CAWSNGRNTEAFF. CDR3 DNA sequence: TGTGCCTGGAGTAACGGGAGGAACACTGAAGCTTTCTTT.

V usage is TRBV7-9 and J usage is TRBJ1-2, with TRBD1 identical over 8 bases. CDR3 length: 12 amino acids. V shed 10 bases and J 4 bases; nucleotides not matched to a gene: 5. Germline V gene lookup returns CDR1 SEHNR and CDR2 FQNEAQ (reference sequence). The CDR3 sequence is CAITGQGYGYTF. As DNA, the CDR3 is TGTGCCATCACCGGACAGGGCTATGGCTACACCTTC.

The chain employs TRBV19 and TRBJ2-6; a weak D match, TRBD2 (6 bases). From germline, CDR1 is LNHDA and CDR2 SQIVND (reference sequence). V lost 6 bases, J lost 4 bases, and 10 bases lay in between. This CDR3 is 14 amino acids long. The CDR3 DNA is TGTGCCAGTAGCGGGAGTCTGGGGGCCAACGTCCTGACTTTC. As protein: CASSGSLGANVLTF.

This chain's CDR3 is CASSEASGADTQYF. As DNA, the CDR3 is TGTGCCAGCAGTGAAGCGTCGGGGGCAGATACGCAGTATTTT. The rearrangement uses TRBV2 and TRBJ2-3, with TRBD2 as a possible D gene (6 bases). Trimming cost V 0 bases and J 4 bases, with 8 bases left between them. Germline CDR1 is SNHLY and CDR2 is FYNNEI. The CDR3 covers 14 residues.

The gene calls are TRBV7-6 and TRBJ1-6; maybe TRBD1 (6 bases). The V end was cut by 2 bases, the J end by 11 bases, with 16 bases between. The germline V gene has CDR1 SGHVS and CDR2 FNYEAQ. The CDR3 runs 15 residues. The chain's CDR3 is CASSLHATGETPLHF. CDR3 in DNA: TGTGCCAGCAGCTTACACGCGACAGGAGAAACACCCCTCCACTTT.

The chain has TRBV18 and TRBJ1-4; D is unresolved. V lost 1 base, J lost 4 bases, and 16 bases lay in between. CDR1 is KGHSH, CDR2 LQKENI, per germline. The CDR3 has 17 amino acids. The CDR3 nucleotides read TGTGCCAGCTCACCACGTTCCCTGCGCGGTGTTAATGAAAAACTGTTTTTT. It translates to CASSPRSLRGVNEKLFF.

The chain has TRBV20-1 and TRBJ2-7; a weak D match, TRBD2 (6 bases). The V end was cut by 3 bases, the J end by 3 bases, with 6 bases between. The germline gives CDR1 DFQATT, CDR2 SNEGSKA (reference sequence). The CDR3 has 11 amino acids. The CDR3 here is CSASGSYEQYF. CDR3 sequence (DNA): TGCAGTGCTAGCGGGAGCTACGAGCAGTACTTC.

Only one count was recorded for this clone. The chain employs TRBV5-1 and TRBJ2-7; weak D call: TRBD1 (6 bases). Germline V gene data show CDR1 as SGHRS and CDR2 as YFSETQ. The length of the CDR3 is 14 residues. Trimming pared 0 bases from V and 2 bases from J, leaving 9 bases between. CDR3 loop: CASSLEGVAYEQYF. CDR3 in DNA: TGCGCCAGCAGCTTGGAGGGGGTAGCCTACGAGCAGTACTTC. The full variable domain, its missing parts supplied by reference TRBV5-1 and TRBJ2-7, is KAGVTQTPRYLIKTRGQQVTLSCSPISGHRSVSWYQQTPGQGLQFLFEYFSETQRNKGNFPGRFSGRQFSNSRSEMNVSTLELGDSALYLCASSLEGVAYEQYFGPGTRLTVT.

CDR3 in DNA: TGTGCCAGCAGCGTAGGGGCCTTGACTAATGAAAAACTGTTTTTT. It specifies CASSVGALTNEKLFF. The chain has TRBV9 and TRBJ1-4; D gene unclear. The germline CDR1 and CDR2 sequences are SGDLS and YYNGEE. This CDR3 contains 15 residues. Trimming removed 0 bases from V and 2 bases from J, with 8 bases in between.

The chain uses TRBV11-2 and TRBJ2-2; 9 nucleotides line up with TRBD1. From germline, CDR1 is SGHAT and CDR2 FQNNGV. The CDR3 runs to 14 residues. Unmatched junction bases numbered 4, after V lost 5 bases and J lost 6 bases. This CDR3 reads CASSTRQGAGELFF. In DNA, the CDR3 is TGTGCCAGCAGCACGAGACAGGGGGCCGGGGAGCTGTTTTTT.

The gene calls are TRBV10-3 and TRBJ2-2; TRBD1 might be the D (6 bases). V was trimmed by 6 bases and J by 1 base, leaving 9 bases between them. Germline lookup yields CDR1 ENHRY and CDR2 SYGVKD. This CDR3 region has 14 residues. In DNA, the CDR3 is TGTGCCATCAGCTGGACAGTGAACACCGGGGAGCTGTTTTTT. Its translation is CAISWTVNTGELFF.

CDR3 DNA: TGTGCCACCCAGGGCCTCAACACTGAAGCTTTCTTT. Protein: CATQGLNTEAFF. V and J are TRBV12-3 or TRBV12-4 and TRBJ1-1; perhaps TRBD1 as D (5 bases). This CDR3 has 12 residues. With 10 bases removed from V and 2 bases from J, the gap between germline ends came to 11 bases.

This sequence joins TRBV6-2 or TRBV6-3 and TRBJ1-3, with unresolved D. The germline V gene has CDR1 MNHEY and CDR2 SVGEGT. V lost 2 bases and J 4 bases, leaving 9 bases between the germline ends. The CDR3 contains 14 residues. CDR3 DNA sequence: TGTGCCAGCAGTTACGAAAGCTTCGGAAACACCATATATTTT. It yields the protein CASSYESFGNTIYF.

The chain links TRBV12-3 or TRBV12-4 to TRBJ1-4; no reliable D call. The CDR3 has 13 residues. V was trimmed by 0 bases and J by 8 bases, leaving 7 bases between them. The DNA of the CDR3 is TGTGCCAGCAGTTTAGCGCGGCTCGAAAAACTGTTTTTT. This sequence encodes CASSLARLEKLFF.

The J gene is TRBJ1-5, the V gene TRBV19; possible D gene TRBD1, 6 bases. Trimming removed 0 bases at V and 3 bases at J, with 12 bases between. From germline, CDR1 is LNHDA and CDR2 SQIVND (reference sequence). This CDR3 comprises 16 residues. The CDR3 DNA reads as TGTGCCAGTAGTATAGATAGAGGGGGAGACAATCAGCCCCAGCATTTT. Residues: CASSIDRGGDNQPQHF.

The chain joins TRBV6-4 to TRBJ2-3, with TRBD2 matching over 11 bases. Germline V gene data show CDR1 as MRHNA and CDR2 as SNTAGT. Trimming removed 4 bases from V and 5 bases from J; junction bases left unmatched: 8. CDR3 length equals 16 residues. For the CDR3, the DNA is TGTGCCAGCAGTGCTACTAGCGGGAGACTCGGAGATACGCAGTATTTT. The encoded protein is CASSATSGRLGDTQYF.

The chain combines TRBV1 with TRBJ2-3; TRBD2 is the table's D call and was not checked against the DNA. TRBV1 is deemed a pseudogene. The CDR3 is 17 amino acids. CDR3 residues: CTSSQDIGSGVTDTQYF. The CDR3 nucleotides are TGCACCAGCAGCCAGGACATCGGGAGCGGGGTCACAGATACGCAGTATTTT.

The chain has TRBV5-5 and TRBJ1-5; D possibly corresponds to TRBD1 (6 bases). CDR1 and CDR2 from the germline V gene are SGHKS and YYEKEE (reference sequence). The CDR3 runs to 16 residues. Trimming took off 2 bases at V and 6 bases at J, with 18 bases between the two ends. The CDR3 region is CASSFWHTLGGQPQHF. CDR3 sequence (DNA): TGTGCCAGCAGCTTCTGGCACACGTTAGGGGGTCAGCCCCAGCATTTT.

The CDR3 is CASSPQGEQYF. The CDR3 nucleotides read TGTGCCAGCAGCCCTCAGGGGGAGCAGTACTTC. The chain employs TRBV7-8 and TRBJ2-7; D is perhaps TRBD1 (6 bases). Germline V lookup: CDR1 SGHVS, CDR2 FQNEAQ. The CDR3 has 11 amino acids. The V end lost 5 bases, the J end lost 7 bases, and 9 bases lay between the germline ends. Full variable domain (missing parts from reference TRBV7-8 and TRBJ2-7): GAGVSQSPRYKVAKRGQDVALRCDPISGHVSLFWYQQALGQGPEFLTYFQNEAQLDKSGLPSDRFFAERPEGSVSTLKIQRTQQEDSAVYLCASSPQGEQYFGPGTRLTVT.

The chain links TRBV12-3 or TRBV12-4 to TRBJ2-7; maybe TRBD1 (6 bases). V dropped 6 bases and J dropped 7 bases, with 10 bases sitting between them. The CDR3 sequence is 11 residues long. CDR3 in amino acids: CASSQGTEQYF. CDR3 bases: TGTGCCAGCAGCCAGGGGACAGAGCAGTACTTC.